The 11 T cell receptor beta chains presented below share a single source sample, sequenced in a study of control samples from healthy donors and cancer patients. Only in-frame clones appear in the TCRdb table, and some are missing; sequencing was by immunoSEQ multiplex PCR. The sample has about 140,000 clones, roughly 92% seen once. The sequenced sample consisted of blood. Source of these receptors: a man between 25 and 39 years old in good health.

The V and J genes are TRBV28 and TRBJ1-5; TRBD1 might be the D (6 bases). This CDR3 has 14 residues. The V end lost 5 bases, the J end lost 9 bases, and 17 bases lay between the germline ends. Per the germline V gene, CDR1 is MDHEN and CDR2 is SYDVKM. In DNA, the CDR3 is TGTGCCAGCAGTCCACCGGGGGCGGGGAGGCCCCAGCATTTT. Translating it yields CASSPPGAGRPQHF.

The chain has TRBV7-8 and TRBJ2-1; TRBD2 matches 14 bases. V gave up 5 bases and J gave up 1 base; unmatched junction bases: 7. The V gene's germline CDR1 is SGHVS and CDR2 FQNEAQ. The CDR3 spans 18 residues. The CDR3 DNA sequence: TGTGCCAGCAGCCCGGGACTAGCGGGAGTTAGGTCCTACAATGAGCAGTTCTTC. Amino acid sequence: CASSPGLAGVRSYNEQFF.

The CDR3 spells CAWTVPTGELFF. The CDR3 bases are TGTGCCTGGACGGTTCCAACCGGGGAGCTGTTTTTT. The chain combines TRBV30 with TRBJ2-2; D unresolved. Germline-derived CDR1 and CDR2 are GTSNPN and SVGIG (reference sequence). This CDR3 comprises 12 residues. Trimming stripped 4 bases from V and 5 bases from J, with 8 bases between.

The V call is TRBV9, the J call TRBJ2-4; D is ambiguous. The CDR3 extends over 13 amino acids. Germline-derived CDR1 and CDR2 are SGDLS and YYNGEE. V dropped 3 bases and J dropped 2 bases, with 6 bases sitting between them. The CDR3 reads CASSAGTKNIQYF. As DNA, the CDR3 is TGTGCCAGCAGCGCAGGTACCAAAAACATTCAGTACTTC.

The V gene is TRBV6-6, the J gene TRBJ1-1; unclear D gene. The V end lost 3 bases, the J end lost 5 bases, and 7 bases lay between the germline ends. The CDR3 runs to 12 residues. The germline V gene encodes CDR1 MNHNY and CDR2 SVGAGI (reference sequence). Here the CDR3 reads CASSYTRTEAFF. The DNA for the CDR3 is TGTGCCAGCAGTTATACGAGGACTGAAGCTTTCTTT.

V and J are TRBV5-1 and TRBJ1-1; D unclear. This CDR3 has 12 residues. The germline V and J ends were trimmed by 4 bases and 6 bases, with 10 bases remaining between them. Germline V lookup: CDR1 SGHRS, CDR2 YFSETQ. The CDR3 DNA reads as TGCGCCAGCAGCGCAAGTGGACCTGAAGCTTTCTTT. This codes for CASSASGPEAFF.

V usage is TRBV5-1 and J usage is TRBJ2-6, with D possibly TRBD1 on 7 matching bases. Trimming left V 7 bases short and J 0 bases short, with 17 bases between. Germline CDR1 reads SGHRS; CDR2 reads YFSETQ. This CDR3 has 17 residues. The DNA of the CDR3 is TGCGCCAGCTCAGGGGGGATAACAAGCTCTGGGGCCAACGTCCTGACTTTC. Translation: CASSGGITSSGANVLTF. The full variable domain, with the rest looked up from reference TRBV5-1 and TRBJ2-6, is KAGVTQTPRYLIKTRGQQVTLSCSPISGHRSVSWYQQTPGQGLQFLFEYFSETQRNKGNFPGRFSGRQFSNSRSEMNVSTLELGDSALYLCASSGGITSSGANVLTFGAGSRLTVL.

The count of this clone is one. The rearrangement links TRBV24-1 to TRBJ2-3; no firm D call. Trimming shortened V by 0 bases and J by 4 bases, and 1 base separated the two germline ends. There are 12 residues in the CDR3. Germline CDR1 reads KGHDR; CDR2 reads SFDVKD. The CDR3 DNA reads TGTGCCACCAGTGATTTGGCAGATACGCAGTATTTT. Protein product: CATSDLADTQYF.

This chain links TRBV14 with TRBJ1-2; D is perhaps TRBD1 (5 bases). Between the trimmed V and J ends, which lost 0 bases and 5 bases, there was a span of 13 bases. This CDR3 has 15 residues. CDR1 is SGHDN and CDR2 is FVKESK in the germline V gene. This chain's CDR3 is CASSQDFGRAYGYTF. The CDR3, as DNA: TGTGCCAGCAGCCAAGATTTCGGCAGGGCGTATGGCTACACCTTC.

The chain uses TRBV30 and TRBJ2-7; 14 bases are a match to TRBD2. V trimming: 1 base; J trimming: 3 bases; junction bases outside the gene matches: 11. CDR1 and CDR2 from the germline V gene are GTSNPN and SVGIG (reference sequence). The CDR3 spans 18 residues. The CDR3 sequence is CAWSDGLAGGKAGYEQYF. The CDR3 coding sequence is TGTGCCTGGAGTGACGGACTAGCGGGAGGTAAGGCCGGCTACGAGCAGTACTTC. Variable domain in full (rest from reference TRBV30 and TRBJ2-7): SQTIHQWPATLVQPVGSPLSLECTVEGTSNPNLYWYRQAAGRGLQLLFYSVGIGQISSEVPQNLSASRPQDRQFILSSKKLLLSDSGFYLCAWSDGLAGGKAGYEQYFGPGTRLTVT.

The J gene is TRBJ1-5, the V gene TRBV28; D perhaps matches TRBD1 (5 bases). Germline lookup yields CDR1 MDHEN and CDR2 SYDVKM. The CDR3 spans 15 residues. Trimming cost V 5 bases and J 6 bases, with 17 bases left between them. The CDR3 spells CASSPPGRGGQPQHF. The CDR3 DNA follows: TGTGCCAGCAGTCCACCCGGACGGGGCGGTCAGCCCCAGCATTTT.